This record concerns one TCR beta chain sequence. The source of the sample is a study of CD8 T cells in Susac syndrome. It was with random hexamers that about 0.45 to 1 ug RNA was reverse transcribed. Via MiXCR, TCRdb re-called the immunoSEQ multiplex PCR reads, giving one row per CDR3 protein. The repertoire holds 150,000 to 200,000 distinct CDR3 sequences, about 95% seen once, with roughly 0.094% in the top ten. V was shortened by 6 bases and J by 0 bases, with 15 bases between the two germline ends. Germline CDR1 is SGDLS and CDR2 is YYNGEE. CDR3 length equals 15 residues. From blood CD8+ and CD4+ T cells, the TCR beta chain was sequenced.

This sequence joins TRBV9 and TRBJ1-1; tentatively, D is TRBD1 (5 bases). Sequencing was carried out using CD4+ T cells from PBMCs. This clonotype was sampled from a human donor with multiple sclerosis. CDR3 nucleotides: TGTGCCAGCACCCTAGGGGCGAAATTGAACACTGAAGCTTTCTTT. It codes for CASTLGAKLNTEAFF.